This TCR beta chain was documented in a study of early T cells in non-severe SARS-CoV-2 infection. Whole-study context: Bulk RNA taken from unsorted whole blood was sequenced, leaving chains unpaired. Findings and caveats of the study: Private and CD4 specificities were missed by VDJdb matching, skewed to anti-spike CD8.

CDR3 length: 15 amino acids. From germline, CDR1 is LGHNA and CDR2 YSLEER. With V trimmed by 4 bases and J by 0 bases, 3 bases remained unmatched. Many counts were recorded for this clonotype. The antigen remains unidentified. TCRdb fed the 5' RACE reads into MiXCR, producing one record per CDR3 protein. Counted here are approximately 35,000 distinct CDR3 sequences, under 6.5% occurring once; the ten biggest clones make up roughly 13%. Sequenced input: whole blood. V gene TRBV4-3 combines with J gene TRBJ2-5; 9 bases map to TRBD2. The clonotype originates from an adult who was a healthcare worker with PCR-confirmed SARS-CoV-2 infection or an uninfected control (not recorded which). CDR3 residues: CASSRIAGDQETQYF. The CDR3 DNA follows: TGCGCCAGCAGCCGAATAGCGGGGGACCAAGAGACCCAGTACTTC.